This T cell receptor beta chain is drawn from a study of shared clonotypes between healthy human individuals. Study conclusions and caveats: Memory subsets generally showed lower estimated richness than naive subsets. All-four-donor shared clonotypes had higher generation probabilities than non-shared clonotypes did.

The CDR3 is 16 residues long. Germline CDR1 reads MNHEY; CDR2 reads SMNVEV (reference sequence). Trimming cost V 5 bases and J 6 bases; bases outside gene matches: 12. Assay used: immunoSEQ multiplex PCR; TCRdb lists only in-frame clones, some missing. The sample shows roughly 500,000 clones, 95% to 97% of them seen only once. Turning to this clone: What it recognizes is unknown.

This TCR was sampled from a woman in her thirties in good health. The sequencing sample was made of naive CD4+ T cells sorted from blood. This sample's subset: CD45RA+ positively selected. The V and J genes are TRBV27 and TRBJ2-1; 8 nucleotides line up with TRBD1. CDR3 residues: CASSPGQGVSLNEQFF. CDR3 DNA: TGTGCCAGCAGTCCCGGACAGGGTGTATCGCTCAATGAGCAGTTCTTC.